This T cell receptor beta chain was retrieved from a study of T-cell memory formation after mild COVID-19. Overall study context: Among the donors, TCR clusters were largely specific to each donor.

With constant-segment primers, 5'RACE yielded cDNA libraries of TCR alpha and TCR beta that carried sample barcodes and UMIs. Each CDR3 protein is one row after TCRdb ran MiXCR on the 5' RACE reads. The table has approximately 350,000 distinct CDR3 sequences, 25% to 30% seen once. Study results and caveats: The study detected some responding clones in pre-infection memory, suggesting cross-reactive memory joined. Whereas later expanders leaned CD4+, clones contracting day 15 to 85 showed a balanced CD4/CD8 makeup.

This CDR3 comprises 14 residues. Trimming shortened V by 3 bases and J by 1 base, and 9 bases separated the two germline ends. Germline values: CDR1 SGHVS, CDR2 FQNEAQ. Remarks on this clonotype: Its specificity is not known.

V and J are TRBV7-8 and TRBJ1-1; perhaps TRBD1 as D (6 bases). This sequence originates from an adult woman who had mild COVID-19 (a few samples of this study predate the infection). Cell type and time point are not known. The sample taken for sequencing was PBMCs or a T cell subset sorted from them (not recorded which). The CDR3 region is CASSFQQGNTEAFF. Here the CDR3 DNA reads TGTGCCAGCAGCTTCCAACAGGGGAACACTGAAGCTTTCTTT.